What follows are 18 T cell receptor beta chains derived from one specimen sequenced in a study (dated by TCRdb to about 2015). Tregs were isolated as CD4+CD25+CD127-/low cells. Libraries were made using 5' RACE. Sequenced on an Illumina MiSeq. Using fastp at Q25 and MiXCR, TCRdb reprocessed the public reads and kept productive beta chains. Rows with a matching CDR3 protein are joined into one entry that keeps the most common DNA and genes. In all, the sample holds over 45,000 distinct CDR3 sequences, and roughly 28% of those were seen once. The biggest ten clones account for around 2.1% of the sample. The sequenced material came from tumor-infiltrating Tregs sorted from the breast tumor. The receptors stem from a female donor with breast cancer.

The V gene is TRBV7-9, the J gene TRBJ1-2, with TRBD1 identical over 8 bases. This CDR3 contains 14 residues. After removal of 7 bases from V and 8 bases from J, the junction contained 12 bases not matched to a gene. Germline CDR1 SEHNR, CDR2 FQNEAQ (reference sequence). CDR3 in amino acids: CASISDRGTFGYTF. In DNA form, the CDR3 reads TGTGCCAGCATCAGCGACAGGGGAACTTTCGGCTACACCTTC.

The gene calls are TRBV10-3 and TRBJ1-2, with TRBD1 matching 9 bases. V lost 1 base to trimming and J lost 3 bases; unmatched junction nucleotides: 6. This CDR3 is 16 amino acids long. Looked up from germline, CDR1 is ENHRY and CDR2 is SYGVKD. This chain's CDR3 is CAISEFLTGGYYGYTF. In DNA form, the CDR3 reads TGTGCCATCAGTGAGTTCCTGACAGGGGGTTACTATGGCTACACCTTC.

This clonotype was seen at least ten times. The chain links TRBV2 to TRBJ1-3; perhaps TRBD1 as D (6 bases). Trimming took off 8 bases at V and 1 base at J, with 9 bases between the two ends. This CDR3 contains 13 residues. The V gene's germline CDR1 is SNHLY and CDR2 FYNNEI. The CDR3 here is CASARGSGNTIYF. DNA for the CDR3: TGTGCCAGCGCCAGGGGTTCTGGAAACACCATATATTTT.

In its sample, this clonotype was seen many times. V gene TRBV20-1 combines with J gene TRBJ2-7; 14 bases are shared with TRBD2. The CDR3 contains 15 residues. The junction had 6 bases not matched to a gene; V was cut back by 1 base and J by 7 bases. Germline CDR1 DFQATT, CDR2 SNEGSKA (reference sequence). CDR3 residues: CSARGTSGRWYEQYF. The CDR3 coding sequence is TGCAGTGCTAGAGGGACTAGCGGGAGGTGGTATGAGCAGTACTTC.

This clonotype was observed a few times. The gene calls are TRBV20-1 and TRBJ2-3, with 10 bases identical to TRBD2. Trimming cost V 6 bases and J 3 bases; bases outside gene matches: 9. CDR3 length: 15 amino acids. The germline V gene has CDR1 DFQATT and CDR2 SNEGSKA (reference sequence). The CDR3 loop is CSAPTAGGRTDTQYF. CDR3 DNA sequence: TGCAGTGCCCCGACAGCGGGAGGGAGAACAGATACGCAGTATTTT.

This clonotype was detected many times. This chain uses TRBV6-2 or TRBV6-3 with TRBJ2-3, with D perhaps matching TRBD1 (6 bases). CDR3 size: 14 residues. Germline CDR1 MNHEY, CDR2 SVGEGT. Between the trimmed V and J ends, which lost 6 bases and 8 bases, there was a span of 18 bases. CDR3 bases: TGTGCCAGCAGATCGGGACAACCGGAAAGTACGCAGTATTTT. Amino acids: CASRSGQPESTQYF.

The V and J genes are TRBV7-3 and TRBJ1-6; D unresolved. The CDR3 runs to 14 residues. The V end lost 2 bases, the J end lost 5 bases, and 7 bases lay between the germline ends. Germline V gives CDR1 SGHTA, CDR2 FQGTGA. The DNA for the CDR3 is TGTGCCAGCAGCTTAGACCAGAATAATTCACCCCTCCACTTT. Residues: CASSLDQNNSPLHF.

The chain carries TRBV4-2 and TRBJ1-2; D might be TRBD1 (6 bases). The CDR3 consists of 16 residues. Trimming removed 6 bases from V and 0 bases from J, with 17 bases in between. Germline values: CDR1 LGHNA, CDR2 YNFKEQ. This CDR3 is CASSPRTASANYGYTF. For the CDR3, the DNA is TGTGCCAGCAGTCCTCGGACAGCTTCAGCTAACTATGGCTACACCTTC.

The rearrangement joins TRBV11-3 to TRBJ2-1; possible D gene TRBD2, 6 bases. Germline-derived CDR1 and CDR2 are SGHNT and YENEEA. Trimming cost V 5 bases and J 8 bases, with 16 bases left between them. This CDR3 region has 14 residues. Here the CDR3 reads CASSRADGEDEQFF. CDR3 DNA: TGTGCCAGCAGCCGTGCTGACGGGGAGGATGAGCAGTTCTTC.

In nucleotides, the CDR3 is TGCGCCAGCAGCCAAGCCAGTGGACAGCTAAATTCACCCCTCCACTTT. This encodes CASSQASGQLNSPLHF. The chain employs TRBV4-1 and TRBJ1-6, with a possible D match to TRBD1 (6 bases). The ends were cut back, 1 base at V and 7 bases at J, with 14 bases in the middle. Germline V gene sequence: CDR1 MGHRA, CDR2 YSYEKL. The CDR3 is made up of 16 amino acids.

Ten or more counts support this clonotype. The chain recombines TRBV5-1 with TRBJ2-5; D ambiguous. The CDR3 loop spans 14 amino acids. V was pared by 4 bases and J by 1 base, with 11 bases between. CDR1 SGHRS and CDR2 YFSETQ come from the germline V gene. The CDR3 loop reads CASSELGAQETQYF. The CDR3 coding sequence is TGCGCCAGCAGCGAACTCGGAGCCCAAGAGACCCAGTACTTC. The whole variable domain, filled in from reference TRBV5-1 and TRBJ2-5, reads KAGVTQTPRYLIKTRGQQVTLSCSPISGHRSVSWYQQTPGQGLQFLFEYFSETQRNKGNFPGRFSGRQFSNSRSEMNVSTLELGDSALYLCASSELGAQETQYFGPGTRLLVL.

This clonotype has ten or more counts. The CDR3 nucleotides read TGTGCCAGCAGCGTAGCCCCACTAGCGGGAGTAACAGATACGCAGTATTTT. This encodes CASSVAPLAGVTDTQYF. V usage is TRBV9 and J usage is TRBJ2-3; 11 bases are shared with TRBD2. Germline V gives CDR1 SGDLS, CDR2 YYNGEE. This CDR3 has 17 amino acids. The V and J ends lost 0 bases and 3 bases, in that order; junction bases with no gene match: 6.

A few counts support this clonotype. The chain links TRBV20-1 to TRBJ1-6; tentative D call: TRBD1 (5 bases). V was shortened by 3 bases and J by 8 bases, with 14 bases between the two germline ends. From germline, CDR1 is DFQATT and CDR2 SNEGSKA (reference sequence). The CDR3 extends over 14 amino acids. CDR3 nucleotides: TGCAGTGCTAGCGTAGCGGGAGGGGATTCACCCCTCCACTTT. It translates to CSASVAGGDSPLHF.

This chain connects TRBV6-1 to TRBJ2-1; D not certain. Trimming removed 5 bases at V and 5 bases at J, with 16 bases between. The CDR3 runs 15 residues. Germline CDR1 is MNHNS and CDR2 is SASEGT. DNA of the CDR3: TGTGCCAGCAGTCAGACTTGGGGTGTAGACAATGAGCAGTTCTTC. This gives the protein CASSQTWGVDNEQFF.

This clonotype was observed a few times. The chain is built from TRBV9 and TRBJ2-1, with D perhaps matching TRBD1 or TRBD2 (6 bases each). Trimming cost V 3 bases and J 1 base, with 14 bases left between them. This CDR3 contains 16 residues. The germline V gene has CDR1 SGDLS and CDR2 YYNGEE. Here the CDR3 reads CASSARGDPSYNEQFF. Written as DNA, the CDR3 is TGTGCCAGCAGCGCTAGGGGGGACCCGTCCTACAATGAGCAGTTCTTC.

This clonotype was found many times. This CDR3 is CASSPLSYNEQFF. The CDR3 DNA reads TGTGCCAGCAGCCCACTCTCCTACAATGAGCAGTTCTTC. The chain couples TRBV7-2 to TRBJ2-1; D is unresolved. Per the germline V gene, CDR1 is SGHTA and CDR2 is FQGNSA. The CDR3 is 13 residues long. Trimming took off 5 bases at V and 0 bases at J, with 5 bases between the two ends.

The V and J genes are TRBV6-2 or TRBV6-3 and TRBJ2-4; TRBD2 matches at 13 bases. The CDR3 covers 21 residues. Trimming removed 2 bases from V and 1 base from J; junction bases left unmatched: 14. The germline V gene encodes CDR1 MNHEY and CDR2 SVGEGT. The CDR3 here is CASSYNPALAGGPGAKNIQYF. The DNA of the CDR3 is TGTGCCAGCAGTTACAATCCCGCACTAGCGGGAGGGCCGGGGGCCAAAAACATTCAGTACTTC.

The table lists this clonotype with a few counts. The chain carries TRBV7-9 and TRBJ1-1; weak D call: TRBD1 (5 bases). Per germline, CDR1 SEHNR and CDR2 FQNEAQ (reference sequence). The V gene lost 5 bases and the J gene lost 5 bases, with 12 bases spanning the gap. The CDR3 consists of 13 residues. The CDR3: CASSRGEGTEAFF. CDR3 nucleotides: TGTGCCAGCAGCCGGGGCGAAGGAACTGAAGCTTTCTTT. The full variable domain, completed using reference TRBV7-9 and TRBJ1-1, is DTGVSQNPRHKITKRGQNVTFRCDPISEHNRLYWYRQTLGQGPEFLTYFQNEAQLEKSRLLSDRFSAERPKGSFSTLEIQRTEQGDSAMYLCASSRGEGTEAFFGQGTRLTVV.